This is a list of T cell receptor beta chains from one sample in a study of T cells after yellow fever vaccination. Using its own MiXCR run on the 5' RACE reads, TCRdb lists one record per CDR3 protein. The profile shows under 600,000 distinct CDR3 sequences, less than 25% of them singletons. Material: PBMCs, obtained roughly 23 days after the first yellow fever vaccination. The receptors originated from a man aged 18 to 30 who received the YFV17D yellow fever vaccine. The CDR3 runs from the conserved cysteine through the conserved F or W. D genes are given only for firm matches. Part of the rows lack a size; the others show once, few, many or a class for expanded clones.

TRBJ2-3 . few TRBV7-2 TGTGCCAGCAGTTTTGCGGGGCTAGATACGCAGTATTTT CASSFAGLDTQYF
TRBJ2-5 . . TRBV10-2 TGCGCCAGCAGTGTCGACGAGACCCAGTACTTC CASSVDETQYF
TRBJ2-5 TRBD1 . TRBV6-2/TRBV6-3 TGTGCCAGCAGCGAACGGACAGGGGGGTTATGGGAGACCCAGTACTTC CASSERTGGLWETQYF
TRBJ1-4 . few TRBV27 TGTGCCAGCAGTTTTCGCAGTGTTAATGAAAAACTGTTTTTT CASSFRSVNEKLFF
TRBJ1-1 . . TRBV19 TGTGCCAGTAGGGACCCTTTAGGGCGGTTGTACACTGAAGCTTTCTTT CASRDPLGRLYTEAFF
TRBJ2-5 TRBD2 many TRBV7-2 TGTGCCAGCAGCTTACTAGCGGGGGGGCTAGAGACCCAGTACTTC CASSLLAGGLETQYF
TRBJ2-1 TRBD1 . TRBV9 TGTGCCAGCAGCGTACAGACAGGGGGATACAATGAGCAGTTCTTC CASSVQTGGYNEQFF
TRBJ2-5 . few TRBV4-2 TGTGCCAGCAGCCAATTCCCATCGGGGGCCGGGGAGACCCAGTACTTC CASSQFPSGAGETQYF
TRBJ2-5 . few TRBV3-1 TGTGCCAGCGATTACAGGGACGGGGAGACCCAGTACTTC CASDYRDGETQYF
TRBJ2-4 . . TRBV6-2/TRBV6-3 TGTGCCTCACGCGTGGGGGACCTAGCCAAAAACATTCAGTACTTC CASRVGDLAKNIQYF
TRBJ2-3 . few TRBV7-8 TGTGCCAGCAGCATTAGAGGGACAATTAGGGGGGGGCCAGATACGCAGTATTTT CASSIRGTIRGGPDTQYF
TRBJ2-7 . . TRBV9 TGTGCCAGCAGCGTAGTGCCCCCGCGGTACGAGCAGTACTTC CASSVVPPRYEQYF
TRBJ1-6 . few TRBV28 TGTGCCAGCTCTTTGGGGCAGAGCTCCTATAATTCACCCCTCCACTTT CASSLGQSSYNSPLHF
TRBJ2-1 . . TRBV6-2/TRBV6-3 TGTGCCAGCAGTAGGACAGCGCCCGCCTACAATGAGCAGTTCTTC CASSRTAPAYNEQFF